This is a list of T cell receptor beta chains from one sample in a study of long-term antiretroviral therapy in people with HIV. Here immunoSEQ multiplex PCR was the method, and the copy in TCRdb shows in-frame clones only, minus some. The table includes about 36,000 clones, about 80% detected once. Sequences were derived from unsorted PBMCs, sampled 3.4 years after starting antiretroviral therapy. The receptors derive from a man aged 25-45 years with HIV. Both conserved end residues are trimmed from each CDR3. D genes are given only for firm matches. The size field is filled for only some rows; it gives once, few, many or a size class.

TRBV6-4,NA,TRBJ1-1,once,ASSPGTANTEAF
TRBV21-1,NA,TRBJ2-2,once,ASSNGHNTGELF
TRBV6-4,NA,TRBJ2-2,once,ASRAGQGRTGELF
TRBV6-1,TRBD2,TRBJ2-3,NA,ASSTRTSGTDTQY
TRBV18,NA,TRBJ2-7,NA,ASSPIGEGVGEQY
TRBV28,NA,TRBJ2-3,NA,ASSLRSRVVGDTQY
TRBV7-3,TRBD2,TRBJ2-7,NA,ASSVAGGPKNEQY
TRBV28,NA,TRBJ1-3,NA,ASSPFWDTSGNTIY
TRBV6-5,NA,TRBJ2-7,NA,ASSTRGLTYEQY
TRBV6-5,NA,TRBJ2-1,NA,ASRLILYANEQF
TRBV7-9,NA,TRBJ2-2,NA,ASSLSLNTGELF
TRBV29-1,TRBD2,TRBJ2-3,NA,SVEATWGGGIDTQY
TRBV7-9,NA,TRBJ1-4,NA,ASSRAETNEKLF
TRBV10-2,TRBD2,TRBJ2-3,NA,ASSDRGGEDTQY
TRBV7-2,TRBD2,TRBJ2-3,NA,ASSSRSGTSGMSTDTQY
TRBV6-1,NA,TRBJ2-7,NA,ASSWTEDYEQY
TRBV27,NA,TRBJ2-3,NA,ASSSRGRSAGSTDTQY
TRBV19,NA,TRBJ1-1,once,ASSTGRTEAF
TRBV19,NA,TRBJ2-2,NA,ASSQRDRRTGELF
TRBV7-9,TRBD2,TRBJ2-7,NA,ASSPMGLAGSYEQY
TRBV10-2,TRBD2,TRBJ2-1,NA,ASRLAGSVDEQF
TRBV4-3,NA,TRBJ1-2,NA,ASSQDGRGADYGYT
TRBV7-8,NA,TRBJ2-3,NA,ASSGGGDTQY